These T cell receptor beta chains were read from a single sample in a study of technical replicates of blood from a handful of donors. The protocol was immunoSEQ multiplex PCR, while the TCRdb copy is restricted to in-frame clones and leaves out a portion. The sample lists under 15,000 clones, 94% occurring once. Sequenced: PBMCs. These receptors originate from a human donor in good health. CDR3s include the opening cysteine and the closing phenylalanine or tryptophan. A D gene is named only where the DNA matches it firmly. The listing skips clone size in some rows; elsewhere it reads once, few, many or a size class.

CASIRDREYTEAFF TGTGCCAGTATCCGGGACAGGGAGTACACTGAAGCTTTCTTT TRBV19 TRBD1 TRBJ1-1 once
CASSRSGQLYNEQFF TGTGCCAGCAGCCGAAGCGGGCAACTCTACAATGAGCAGTTCTTC TRBV7-2 . TRBJ2-1 .
CSADPQQGYEQFF TGCAGCGCTGATCCCCAACAGGGGTATGAGCAGTTCTTC TRBV29-1 TRBD1 TRBJ2-1 .
CASSEFGERSGIYEQYF TGTGCCAGCAGTGAATTTGGCGAGCGAAGCGGGATCTACGAGCAGTACTTC TRBV2 TRBD2 TRBJ2-7 .
CASSLPGEKLFF TGCGCCAGCAGCTTGCCGGGTGAAAAACTGTTTTTT TRBV5-1 . TRBJ1-4 .
CASSLIGQNQETQYF TGTGCCAGCAGTTTGATCGGACAGAACCAAGAGACCCAGTACTTC TRBV28 . TRBJ2-5 .
CASSEQFNTEAFF TGTGCCAGCAGTGAACAGTTCAACACTGAAGCTTTCTTT TRBV2 . TRBJ1-1 once
CASSLRTGGDTGELFF TGCGCCAGCAGCTTGCGGACAGGGGGAGACACCGGGGAGCTGTTTTTT TRBV5-1 TRBD1 TRBJ2-2 .
CASRDQGAGEAFF TGTGCCAGCAGGGATCAGGGGGCCGGGGAAGCTTTCTTT TRBV6-1 TRBD1 TRBJ1-1 .
CAEGRDRDEQFF TGTGCAGAAGGGCGGGATCGGGATGAGCAGTTCTTC TRBV6-6 . TRBJ2-1 .
CASSSGSNEQFF TGTGCCAGTAGTAGCGGGAGCAATGAGCAGTTCTTC TRBV19 TRBD2 TRBJ2-1 .
CATSRDWRQALNQPQHF TGTGCCACCAGCAGAGATTGGCGTCAGGCCCTCAATCAGCCCCAGCATTTT TRBV15 . TRBJ1-5 .
CASSPLDRDNYGYTF TGTGCCAGCAGCCCCCTGGACAGGGACAACTATGGCTACACCTTC TRBV11-2 TRBD1 TRBJ1-2 .
CASSSRLAGDTQYF TGTGCCAGCAGCTCAAGACTAGCGGGAGATACGCAGTATTTT TRBV7-3 TRBD2 TRBJ2-3 .
CASSLVALGGAHENEAFF TGTGCCAGCAGCTTAGTGGCCCTTGGGGGGGCGCATGAGAATGAAGCTTTCTTT TRBV7-2 . TRBJ1-1 .
CASSLIGGVDTDTQYF TGCGCCAGCAGCTTGATTGGCGGGGTCGACACAGATACGCAGTATTTT TRBV5-1 . TRBJ2-3 .
CASSLWDRGGPVFF TGTGCCAGCAGCTTATGGGACAGGGGTGGTCCGGTCTTCTTC TRBV7-9 TRBD1 TRBJ2-1 .
CASSRVVGGSTDTQYF TGTGCCAGCAGCCGAGTCGTGGGAGGGAGCACAGATACGCAGTATTTT TRBV7-6 TRBD2 TRBJ2-3 once
CASSPEVYEQYF TGTGCCAGCTCACCAGAGGTCTACGAGCAGTACTTC TRBV18 . TRBJ2-7 .
CASSEGQGRYYEQYF TGCGCCAGCAGTGAGGGACAGGGGAGATACTACGAGCAGTACTTC TRBV10-1 TRBD1 TRBJ2-7 .
CASSSEGYRGRGTQYF TGTGCCAGCAGCTCGGAGGGCTACAGGGGGCGGGGGACCCAGTACTTC TRBV5-4 TRBD1 TRBJ2-5 .
CASSALGAGGSEQFF TGTGCCAGCAGCGCCCTGGGTGCGGGAGGTTCCGAGCAGTTCTTC TRBV9 TRBD2 TRBJ2-1 .
CASSSGRGMEVSYEQYF TGTGCCAGCAGTTCAGGCCGGGGAATGGAGGTTTCCTACGAGCAGTACTTC TRBV27 . TRBJ2-7 .
CASSPGGNLGEQYF TGTGCCAGCAGCCCCGGGGGAAATTTAGGCGAGCAGTACTTC TRBV7-2 . TRBJ2-7 .
CASIGTGGSQPQHF TGTGCCAGCATTGGGACAGGGGGCTCTCAGCCCCAGCATTTT TRBV6-1 TRBD1 TRBJ1-5 .
CASSPADGQGNTGELFF TGTGCCAGCAGCCCGGCGGACGGACAGGGGAACACCGGGGAGCTGTTTTTT TRBV7-7 TRBD1 TRBJ2-2 .
CASSQGTAYEQYF TGCGCCAGCAGCCAGGGGACAGCATACGAGCAGTACTTC TRBV5-1 TRBD1 TRBJ2-7 .
CASSILPGGFYEQYF TGTGCCAGTAGTATATTACCGGGAGGATTCTACGAGCAGTACTTC TRBV19 TRBD2 TRBJ2-7 .
CASSRSSGRATDTQYF TGTGCCAGCTCCCGATCCAGCGGGAGGGCCACAGATACGCAGTATTTT TRBV18 TRBD2 TRBJ2-3 .
CASSLVEGMKQLFF TGTGCCAGCTCCCTCGTGGAGGGAATGAAACAACTGTTTTTT TRBV18 . TRBJ1-4 .
CASSEMTSGKETQYF TGCGCCAGCAGTGAGATGACTAGCGGGAAGGAGACCCAGTACTTC TRBV10-2 TRBD2 TRBJ2-5 .
CASSPPLAGVHEQYF TGTGCCAGCAGCCCCCCTCTAGCGGGAGTCCACGAGCAGTACTTC TRBV7-6 TRBD2 TRBJ2-7 .
CASSDSIAGVVNEQFF TGTGCCAGCAGTGACTCGATAGCGGGAGTCGTCAATGAGCAGTTCTTC TRBV6-4 TRBD2 TRBJ2-1 once
CASSPPGIGTEAFF TGTGCCAGCAGCCCCCCGGGTATAGGCACTGAAGCTTTCTTT TRBV7-9 . TRBJ1-1 .
CASRAQGGSYNEQFF TGTGCCAGCAGGGCTCAGGGTGGCTCCTACAATGAGCAGTTCTTC TRBV2 . TRBJ2-1 .
CAWSVPGAGGANVLTF TGTGCCTGGAGTGTACCAGGGGCCGGTGGGGCCAACGTCCTGACTTTC TRBV30 . TRBJ2-6 .
CASSIGTDYNEQFF TGTGCCAGTAGTATTGGGACAGACTACAATGAGCAGTTCTTC TRBV19 TRBD1 TRBJ2-1 .
CASNYQDTQYF TGTGCCAGCAACTACCAAGATACGCAGTATTTT TRBV2 . TRBJ2-3 .
CASRNTENTEAFF TGCGCCAGCAGAAATACAGAGAACACTGAAGCTTTCTTT TRBV10-1 . TRBJ1-1 .
CASSLASGRSQYEQYF TGCGCCAGCAGCTTGGCTAGCGGGAGGTCCCAGTACGAGCAGTACTTC TRBV5-1 TRBD2 TRBJ2-7 once
CASSQERNPGLGITGNEQFF TGCGCCAGCAGTCAAGAAAGAAATCCGGGACTAGGGATCACCGGCAATGAGCAGTTCTTC TRBV23-1 TRBD2 TRBJ2-1 .
CASSPRAGELFF TGTGCCAGCAGCCCCCGGGCCGGGGAGCTGTTTTTT TRBV6-5 . TRBJ2-2 .
CASSESSSYNEQFF TGTGCCAGTAGTGAGTCTAGCTCCTACAATGAGCAGTTCTTC TRBV19 . TRBJ2-1 .
CASSIGDRGNTEAFF TGTGCCAGTAGTATAGGGGACAGGGGGAACACTGAAGCTTTCTTT TRBV19 TRBD1 TRBJ1-1 .
CASRTGSTGANVLTF TGTGCCAGTAGGACAGGGTCGACTGGGGCCAACGTCCTGACTTTC TRBV19 TRBD1 TRBJ2-6 .
CASSPGGVSYEQYF TGCGCCAGCAGCCCTGGCGGGGTGTCCTACGAGCAGTACTTC TRBV5-1 . TRBJ2-7 .
CSVEYGGSEQFF TGCAGCGTTGAGTATGGGGGCAGTGAGCAGTTCTTC TRBV29-1 . TRBJ2-1 .
CASSPGQGSEQYF TGTGCCAGCAGCCCGGGACAGGGCTCCGAGCAGTACTTC TRBV7-9 TRBD1 TRBJ2-7 .
CASSIGTQDFTDTQYF TGTGCCAGTAGTATAGGGACCCAGGACTTCACAGATACGCAGTATTTT TRBV19 . TRBJ2-3 .
CASSNRYEQYF TGTGCCAGCAGCAACAGATACGAGCAGTACTTC TRBV7-6 . TRBJ2-7 .
CASSGVTTDTQYF TGTGCCAGCAGTGGCGTAACCACAGATACGCAGTATTTT TRBV6-1 . TRBJ2-3 once
CASSFPLAEQPTDTQYF TGTGCCAGCAGTTTCCCCTTAGCGGAACAACCCACAGATACGCAGTATTTT TRBV28 . TRBJ2-3 .